The table lists the clone carrying this T cell receptor beta chain with a few counts. The antigen is unknown. MiXCR, run by TCRdb on the 5' RACE reads, gives a single entry per CDR3 protein. The sample carries under 300,000 distinct CDR3 sequences, less than 20% recorded once. This entry belongs to a study of T-cell memory formation after mild COVID-19. On the study more broadly: Largely donor-specific TCR clusters were found.

This CDR3 is built from 14 residues. Germline V CDR1 and CDR2: SGHRS, YFSETQ. V shed 5 bases, J shed 2 bases, and the junction held 4 bases outside the gene matches. Study findings and constraints: Still unconfirmed is whether the second-wave clones peaking on day 37 recognized SARS-CoV-2. Researchers found some responding clones in pre-infection memory, a sign that cross-reactive memory joined. Balance between CD4 and CD8 was seen in clones contracting day 15 to 85, and a CD4+ lean was seen in later expanders.

The clonotype was recovered from a man younger than 35 who had mild COVID-19 (a few samples of this study predate the infection). Cell type and time point are not known. The genes are TRBV5-1 and TRBJ1-5, with 7 bases fitting TRBD1. The specimen was PBMCs or a T cell subset sorted from them (not recorded which). In nucleotides, the CDR3 is TGCGCCAGCAGTACTGGGACAGGCAATCAGCCCCAGCATTTT. This encodes CASSTGTGNQPQHF.